This T cell receptor (beta chain) stems from a study of regulatory T cells in long-lasting Graves disease. In the study overall: Positivity for TSH receptor antibodies plus over 5 years of antithyroid drugs meant persistent Graves' disease.

The time point here: persistent/refractory GD, antithyroid drugs over 5 years with positive TRAb. RNA isolated from PBMCs was used to make the TCR library. HTBI primers from iRepertoire and Arm-PCR of CDR3 regions yielded the TCR beta libraries. TCRdb used MiXCR to reprocess the multiplex PCR reads, holding one entry per CDR3 protein. The sample lists around 450,000 distinct CDR3 sequences, roughly 21% occurring once. Specimen: peripheral blood mononuclear cells (PBMCs), collected when the disease was refractory, from a patient treated with antithyroid drugs. This receptor was identified in a female donor with Graves disease.

The CDR3 sequence is CASSLEGGLSTDTQYF. CDR3 coding DNA: TGCGCCAGCAGCTTGGAGGGCGGACTAAGCACAGATACGCAGTATTTT. The chain couples TRBV5-1 to TRBJ2-3; TRBD2 might be the D (6 bases). This CDR3 contains 16 residues. Trimming removed 0 bases from V and 0 bases from J, with 11 bases in between. Germline-derived CDR1 and CDR2 are SGHRS and YFSETQ.